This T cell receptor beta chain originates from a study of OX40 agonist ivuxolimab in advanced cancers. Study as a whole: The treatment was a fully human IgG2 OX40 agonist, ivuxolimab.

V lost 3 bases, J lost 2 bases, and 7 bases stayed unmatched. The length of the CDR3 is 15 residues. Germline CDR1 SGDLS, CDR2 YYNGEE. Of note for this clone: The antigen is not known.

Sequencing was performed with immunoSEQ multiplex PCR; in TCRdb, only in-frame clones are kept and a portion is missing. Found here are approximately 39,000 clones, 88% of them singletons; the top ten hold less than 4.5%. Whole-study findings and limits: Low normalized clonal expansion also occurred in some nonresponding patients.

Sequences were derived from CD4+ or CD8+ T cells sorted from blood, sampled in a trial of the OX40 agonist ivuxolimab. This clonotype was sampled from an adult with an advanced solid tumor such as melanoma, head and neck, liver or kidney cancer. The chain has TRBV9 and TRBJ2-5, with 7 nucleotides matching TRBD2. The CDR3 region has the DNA TGTGCCAGCAGCGGGGCTGGGACTACACAAGAGACCCAGTACTTC. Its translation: CASSGAGTTQETQYF.